These 14 T cell receptor beta chains were all obtained from the same sample, sequenced in a study of CD8+ T cells in alopecia areata. Sequencing relied on a cDNA template that was reverse transcribed from extracted RNA. This table comes from immunoSEQ multiplex PCR, and its TCRdb copy is limited to in-frame clones, with some not included. The sample lists 110,000 or so clones; under 65% were seen once. Sequenced input: NKG2D-low CD8+ T cells sorted from blood. The receptor set was obtained from a human donor with alopecia areata.

This clone has just one count. This chain connects TRBV7-6 to TRBJ2-3; 7 bases are a match to TRBD1. CDR3 size: 16 residues. CDR1 is SGHVS, CDR2 FNYEAQ, per germline. The junction had 7 bases not matched to a gene; V was cut back by 2 bases and J by 2 bases. As DNA, the CDR3 is TGTGCCAGCAGCTTATCCGACAGGGAGATCACAGATACGCAGTATTTT. Translation gives CASSLSDREITDTQYF.

This clone occurred a few times. CDR3 protein: CASSSGTSGRDYEQYF. CDR3 in DNA: TGTGCCAGCAGCTCCGGGACTAGCGGGAGGGATTACGAGCAGTACTTC. The chain employs TRBV13 and TRBJ2-7, with 16 bases identical to TRBD2. The CDR3 contains 16 residues. J gave up 4 bases and V 4 bases, and 4 bases lay outside the gene matches. CDR1 is PRHDT, CDR2 FYEKMQ, per germline (reference sequence).

The sample holds one count of this clone. The CDR3 is CSVVNSNEQFF. Here the CDR3 DNA reads TGCAGCGTTGTAAACAGCAATGAGCAGTTCTTC. The chain recombines TRBV29-1 with TRBJ2-1; D is ambiguous. V was pared by 4 bases and J by 6 bases, with 7 bases between. Germline V gene data show CDR1 as SQVTM and CDR2 as ANQGSEA. This CDR3 comprises 11 residues.

This sequence joins TRBV28 and TRBJ2-3; TRBD2 might be the D (6 bases). V was cut by 5 bases and J by 4 bases, with 13 bases left in between. CDR1 is MDHEN, CDR2 SYDVKM, per germline. The CDR3 has 14 amino acids. The CDR3 region is CASSGRDFPDTQYF. The DNA of the CDR3 is TGTGCCAGCAGTGGACGGGACTTTCCAGATACGCAGTATTTT.

The chain links TRBV6-5 to TRBJ2-7; D is unresolved. The V gene lost 2 bases and the J gene lost 5 bases, with 16 bases spanning the gap. The CDR3 has 15 amino acids. Germline V CDR1 and CDR2: MNHEY, SVGAGI. As DNA, the CDR3 is TGTGCCAGCAGTTACCGGGCTACCGGAAGGGACGAGCAGTACTTC. It is translated as CASSYRATGRDEQYF.

This chain uses TRBV25-1 with TRBJ2-3, with D perhaps TRBD1 or TRBD2 (5 bases each). V dropped 1 base and J dropped 4 bases, with 12 bases sitting between them. Germline loops: CDR1 MGHDK, CDR2 SYGVNS. The CDR3 runs 15 residues. The CDR3 sequence: CASSEWGPVADTQYF. The CDR3 DNA sequence: TGTGCCAGCAGTGAATGGGGACCCGTCGCAGATACGCAGTATTTT.

The DNA for the CDR3 is TGTGCCAGCAGTTACGGGAGGAAGATGTACAATGAGCAGTTCTTC. Amino acids: CASSYGRKMYNEQFF. This chain connects TRBV6-5 to TRBJ2-1; perhaps TRBD2 as D (6 bases). The CDR3 runs to 15 residues. CDR1 is MNHEY and CDR2 is SVGAGI in the germline V gene. Trimming took 2 bases from V and 4 from J, leaving 12 bases between them.

Only a few counts were recorded for this clone. The V call is TRBV5-1, the J call TRBJ2-7; 9 nucleotides match TRBD1. V lost 4 bases, J lost 2 bases, and 7 bases stayed unmatched. Germline V gives CDR1 SGHRS, CDR2 YFSETQ. This CDR3 is 15 amino acids long. Here the CDR3 reads CASSPTTGGTYEQYF. The CDR3 nucleotides read TGCGCCAGCAGCCCCACGACAGGGGGTACCTACGAGCAGTACTTC. Full variable domain (remainder filled in from reference TRBV5-1 and TRBJ2-7): KAGVTQTPRYLIKTRGQQVTLSCSPISGHRSVSWYQQTPGQGLQFLFEYFSETQRNKGNFPGRFSGRQFSNSRSEMNVSTLELGDSALYLCASSPTTGGTYEQYFGPGTRLTVT.

This clone occurred a few times. This chain links TRBV30 with TRBJ2-3; 14 nucleotides line up with TRBD2. The germline gives CDR1 GTSNPN, CDR2 SVGIG (reference sequence). The CDR3 spans 17 residues. V shed 1 base and J 7 bases; nucleotides not matched to a gene: 10. This chain's CDR3 is CAWSDPTSGRASNTQYF. The CDR3 bases are TGTGCCTGGAGTGACCCGACTAGCGGGAGGGCCTCAAATACGCAGTATTTT.

This chain links TRBV29-1 with TRBJ2-5; D might be TRBD2 (6 bases). V gave up 5 bases and J gave up 1 base, with 20 bases separating them. CDR1 is SQVTM, CDR2 ANQGSEA, per germline. The CDR3 contains 16 residues. The CDR3 reads CSVRGLTGATQETQYF. CDR3 sequence (DNA): TGCAGCGTTCGGGGGTTGACGGGAGCCACCCAAGAGACCCAGTACTTC.

V is TRBV28 and J is TRBJ1-2, with D hard to call. V lost 7 bases to trimming and J lost 6 bases, with 15 bases between them. Germline-derived CDR1 and CDR2 are MDHEN and SYDVKM. The CDR3 loop spans 13 amino acids. This chain's CDR3 is CASTFLGTHGYTF. The CDR3 nucleotides are TGTGCCAGCACCTTTTTGGGAACCCATGGCTACACCTTC.

The V and J genes are TRBV5-1 and TRBJ2-2, with D maybe TRBD1 (5 bases). This CDR3 is 14 amino acids long. Per the germline V gene, CDR1 is SGHRS and CDR2 is YFSETQ. Trimming removed 4 bases from V and 6 bases from J, with 13 bases in between. Written as DNA, the CDR3 is TGCGCCAGCAGCGTCCCATCAGGGTCCGGGGAGCTGTTTTTT. Amino acid sequence: CASSVPSGSGELFF.

This clone showed up just a few times. V gene TRBV2 combines with J gene TRBJ2-7; unclear D gene. V lost 2 bases and J lost 5, with 7 bases in between. The germline CDR1 and CDR2 sequences are SNHLY and FYNNEI. CDR3 length: 12 residues. CDR3 coding DNA: TGTGCCAGCAGTGAATTGGGCCACGAGCAGTACTTC. It is translated as CASSELGHEQYF.

The chain has TRBV28 and TRBJ2-1, with D perhaps matching TRBD2 (5 bases). The germline V gene has CDR1 MDHEN and CDR2 SYDVKM. The CDR3 spans 16 residues. Trimming removed 7 bases from V and 2 bases from J, with 18 bases in between. The CDR3 DNA sequence: TGTGCCAGCACCCCCGGGGTCAGAAGGACCTACAATGAGCAGTTCTTC. Translation: CASTPGVRRTYNEQFF. The full variable domain, in which reference TRBV28 and TRBJ2-1 provide the parts outside the CDR3, is DVKVTQSSRYLVKRTGEKVFLECVQDMDHENMFWYRQDPGLGLRLIYFSYDVKMKEKGDIPEGYSVSREKKERFSLILESASTNQTSMYLCASTPGVRRTYNEQFFGPGTRLTVL.